These T cell receptor beta chains were read from a single sample in a study of control samples from healthy donors and cancer patients. Produced via immunoSEQ multiplex PCR; TCRdb's table is partial and in-frame only. This table has some 71,000 clones, roughly 86% appearing once. The material sequenced was PBMCs. These TCRs come from a man between 60 and 75 years old with lung cancer. Both conserved end residues are part of each CDR3. D genes are given only for firm matches. The size of a clone is reported for some rows only, either as once, few or many, or as a class for expanded clones.

j_call: TRBJ1-5; clone_size: few; d_call: TRBD1; cdr3_length: 12; v_call: TRBV6-5; cdr3_nt: TGTGCCAGCAGGACAGGGGCGCTCCCCCAGCATTTT; cdr3_aa: CASRTGALPQHF
j_call: TRBJ1-1; clone_size: once; d_call: .; cdr3_length: 14; v_call: TRBV21-1; cdr3_nt: TGTGCCAGCAGCAAAATCCGAGGTAACCCTGAAGCTTTCTTT; cdr3_aa: CASSKIRGNPEAFF
j_call: TRBJ1-2; clone_size: .; d_call: TRBD1; cdr3_length: 14; v_call: TRBV9; cdr3_nt: TGTGCCAGCAGCGCCCGACAGGGACCCCATGGCTACACCTTC; cdr3_aa: CASSARQGPHGYTF
j_call: TRBJ2-3; clone_size: .; d_call: TRBD2; cdr3_length: 14; v_call: TRBV6-5; cdr3_nt: TGTGCCAACCGACTAGCGGGGGGCACAGATACGCAGTATTTT; cdr3_aa: CANRLAGGTDTQYF
j_call: TRBJ2-7; clone_size: .; d_call: .; cdr3_length: 15; v_call: TRBV6-5; cdr3_nt: TGTGCCAGCAGTTACGGGGGCGCGAGCTCCTACGAGCAGTACTTC; cdr3_aa: CASSYGGASSYEQYF
j_call: TRBJ2-3; clone_size: .; d_call: .; cdr3_length: 15; v_call: TRBV7-9; cdr3_nt: TGTGCCAGCAAACAAGAACAGGGTAGCACAGATACGCAGTATTTT; cdr3_aa: CASKQEQGSTDTQYF
j_call: TRBJ1-4; clone_size: .; d_call: .; cdr3_length: 14; v_call: TRBV30; cdr3_nt: TGTGCCTGGAGGGGGGCGGCAACTAATGAAAAACTGTTTTTT; cdr3_aa: CAWRGAATNEKLFF
j_call: TRBJ1-4; clone_size: few; d_call: TRBD1; cdr3_length: 13; v_call: TRBV7-2; cdr3_nt: TGTGCCAGCTCAGGACAGGGTTATGAAAAACTGTTTTTT; cdr3_aa: CASSGQGYEKLFF
j_call: TRBJ1-1; clone_size: .; d_call: .; cdr3_length: 13; v_call: TRBV2; cdr3_nt: TGTGCCAGCAGTGCGGGACAAGTCACTGAAGCTTTCTTT; cdr3_aa: CASSAGQVTEAFF
j_call: TRBJ1-1; clone_size: .; d_call: .; cdr3_length: 15; v_call: TRBV7-9; cdr3_nt: TGTGCCAGCAGCCCCAGGGGTTCCGCCGACACTGAAGCTTTCTTT; cdr3_aa: CASSPRGSADTEAFF
j_call: TRBJ1-2; clone_size: .; d_call: TRBD1; cdr3_length: 16; v_call: TRBV24-1; cdr3_nt: TGTGCCACCAGTGACCGGGGACAGGGCTGGGCGGATGGCTACACCTTC; cdr3_aa: CATSDRGQGWADGYTF
j_call: TRBJ2-7; clone_size: .; d_call: .; cdr3_length: 14; v_call: TRBV25-1; cdr3_nt: TGTGCCAGCAGTGAATCCGGCTACGACTACGAGCAGTACTTC; cdr3_aa: CASSESGYDYEQYF
j_call: TRBJ2-6; clone_size: .; d_call: .; cdr3_length: 15; v_call: TRBV5-1; cdr3_nt: TGCGCCAGCAGCGACCAAGTGGCCGGGGCCAACGTCCTGACTTTC; cdr3_aa: CASSDQVAGANVLTF
j_call: TRBJ2-3; clone_size: .; d_call: .; cdr3_length: 11; v_call: TRBV29-1; cdr3_nt: TGCAGCGTTGAGAGTGGAGATACGCAGTATTTT; cdr3_aa: CSVESGDTQYF
j_call: TRBJ2-2; clone_size: once; d_call: .; cdr3_length: 13; v_call: TRBV6-6; cdr3_nt: TGTGCCAGCAAACAGGGTAACACCGGGGAGCTGTTTTTT; cdr3_aa: CASKQGNTGELFF
j_call: TRBJ1-1; clone_size: .; d_call: TRBD1; cdr3_length: 15; v_call: TRBV7-2; cdr3_nt: TGTGCCAGCAGCCAGAGACTGACAGGGGGCACTGAAGCTTTCTTT; cdr3_aa: CASSQRLTGGTEAFF
j_call: TRBJ2-3; clone_size: .; d_call: TRBD2; cdr3_length: 18; v_call: TRBV27; cdr3_nt: TGTGCCAGCAGTTTGATACCTCTGCGGGGGGCAGAGACAGATACGCAGTATTTT; cdr3_aa: CASSLIPLRGAETDTQYF
j_call: TRBJ2-6; clone_size: .; d_call: TRBD1; cdr3_length: 18; v_call: TRBV3-1/TRBV3-2; cdr3_nt: TGTGCCAGCAGCTGGCCGACAGGGCCGAGCTCTGGGGCCAACGTCCTGACTTTC; cdr3_aa: CASSWPTGPSSGANVLTF
j_call: TRBJ1-5; clone_size: .; d_call: .; cdr3_length: 17; v_call: TRBV21-1; cdr3_nt: TGTGCCAGCAGCAACCCTACAGGGTTAGGGGCTTGGCAGCCCCAGCATTTT; cdr3_aa: CASSNPTGLGAWQPQHF
j_call: TRBJ2-1; clone_size: .; d_call: .; cdr3_length: 13; v_call: TRBV12-3/TRBV12-4; cdr3_nt: TGTGCCAGCAGTTCTACAGGTATTAATGAGCAGTTCTTC; cdr3_aa: CASSSTGINEQFF
j_call: TRBJ1-2; clone_size: .; d_call: TRBD1; cdr3_length: 15; v_call: TRBV6-5; cdr3_nt: TGTGCCAGCAGTCCCGGACAGGGTGGCTACTATGGCTACACCTTC; cdr3_aa: CASSPGQGGYYGYTF
j_call: TRBJ2-1; clone_size: .; d_call: TRBD1; cdr3_length: 15; v_call: TRBV11-3; cdr3_nt: TGTGCCAGCAGGTTAGGGACAGGGGAATACAATGAGCAGTTCTTC; cdr3_aa: CASRLGTGEYNEQFF
j_call: TRBJ1-3; clone_size: .; d_call: TRBD1; cdr3_length: 15; v_call: TRBV18; cdr3_nt: TGTGCCAGCTCACCAACGACGACAGGGGGGCACACCATATATTTT; cdr3_aa: CASSPTTTGGHTIYF
j_call: TRBJ2-1; clone_size: .; d_call: TRBD2; cdr3_length: 15; v_call: TRBV5-1; cdr3_nt: TGCGCCAGCAGCTTGGATACTAGCGGGGGGAATGAGCAGTTCTTC; cdr3_aa: CASSLDTSGGNEQFF